This is a list of T cell receptor beta chains from one sample in a study of blood T cell repertoires in COVID-19. Here immunoSEQ multiplex PCR was the method, and the copy in TCRdb shows in-frame clones only, minus some. This sample has fewer than 150,000 clones, with around 79% found just once. The sequencing sample was made of peripheral blood. These receptors were collected from a man between 65 and 85 years old with acute or convalescent COVID-19. CDR3s include the opening cysteine and the closing phenylalanine or tryptophan. The order of the fields is J gene, V gene, D gene, clone size, CDR3 DNA, CDR3 protein. A D gene is named only where the DNA matches it firmly. Rows may omit the clone size; those that give it use once, few, many or a size class.

TRBJ2-2	TRBV7-6	-	-	TGTGCCAGCAGCTTCCTCGACGGGGTAACCGGGGAGCTGTTTTTT	CASSFLDGVTGELFF
TRBJ2-7	TRBV19	TRBD2	once	TGTGCCAGTAGTCCCCGGACTAGCGGGGGGGTTAGCTCCTACGAGCAGTACTTC	CASSPRTSGGVSSYEQYF
TRBJ2-7	TRBV27	TRBD1	few	TGTGCCAGCAGTCCCCGGGACAGCCCCTCCTACGAGCAGTACTTC	CASSPRDSPSYEQYF
TRBJ1-1	TRBV10-3	-	-	TGTGCCGTGGGCATGAACACTGAAGCTTTCTTT	CAVGMNTEAFF
TRBJ2-3	TRBV11-1	TRBD2	-	TGTGCCAGCAGCTTAGCTGGGACTAGCGGAATCGAATCGACAGATACGCAGTATTTT	CASSLAGTSGIESTDTQYF
TRBJ1-2	TRBV18	-	-	TGTGCCAGCTCACCGGGAGGGGACTATGGCTACACCTTC	CASSPGGDYGYTF
TRBJ1-2	TRBV5-1	TRBD1	-	TGCGCCAGCAGCTTGGGACAGGGGGCGCGGGGCTACACCTTC	CASSLGQGARGYTF
TRBJ1-2	TRBV7-9	TRBD1	once	TGTGCCAGCAGCTCACAGGGGCCTAACTATGGCTACACCTTC	CASSSQGPNYGYTF
TRBJ1-5	TRBV2	-	few	TGTGCCAGCAGTGTGCAGAGCAATCAGCCCCAGCATTTT	CASSVQSNQPQHF
TRBJ2-7	TRBV6-5	TRBD2	-	TGTGCCAGCAGTTTCGGACTAGCGGGGGGGATTTACGAGCAGTACTTC	CASSFGLAGGIYEQYF
TRBJ1-6	TRBV2	-	few	TGTGCCAGCAGATTACAGGGTTCGTATTCACCCCTCCACTTT	CASRLQGSYSPLHF
TRBJ1-5	TRBV3-1/TRBV3-2	TRBD1	-	TGTGCCAGCAGCCTGACAGGGAAGCATCAGCCCCAGCATTTT	CASSLTGKHQPQHF
TRBJ1-6	TRBV6-6	-	-	TGTGCCAGCAGTCGGAGCAATAATTCACCCCTCCACTTT	CASSRSNNSPLHF
TRBJ1-5	TRBV6-1	-	once	TGTGCCAGCAGTGAAGGGTTTGGCAGGGCGGGCAATCAGCCCCAGCATTTT	CASSEGFGRAGNQPQHF
TRBJ1-1	TRBV7-9	TRBD1	many	TGTGCCAGCAGCTTAAACCCAGGGGGCGCGAAGAACACTGAAGCTTTCTTT	CASSLNPGGAKNTEAFF
TRBJ1-5	TRBV27	-	-	TGTGCCAGCAGTTTTAGAGATCAGCCCCAGCATTTT	CASSFRDQPQHF
TRBJ1-1	TRBV19	-	-	TGTGCCAGTAGTATGGCGGGGGGCGCATTGGGCACTGAAGCTTTCTTT	CASSMAGGALGTEAFF
TRBJ1-3	TRBV10-3	-	-	TGTGCCATCAGTGGGAAAGACAGTGTACTATTT	CAISGKDSVLF
TRBJ2-7	TRBV24-1	TRBD2	-	TGTGCCACCAGTGATTATCCGGGACTAGCGGACCAGCCCTCCTACGAGCAGTACTTC	CATSDYPGLADQPSYEQYF
TRBJ1-3	TRBV19	-	-	TGTGCCAGTAGGAAGGACAGAGGAAACACCATATATTTT	CASRKDRGNTIYF
TRBJ1-5	TRBV7-2	-	-	TGTGCCAGCAGCTCCCGCGGGGGGGCTAATCAGCCCCAGCATTTT	CASSSRGGANQPQHF
TRBJ1-3	TRBV19	TRBD1	-	TGTGCCAGTAGTATTTTGGGGACAGGGGCCGGAAACACCATATATTTT	CASSILGTGAGNTIYF
TRBJ1-5	TRBV7-9	-	-	TGTGCCAGCAGCTCTCCGCTGAGCAAACAGCCCCAGCATTTT	CASSSPLSKQPQHF
TRBJ2-1	TRBV3-1/TRBV3-2	TRBD1	-	TGTGCCAGCAGCCAACTTTTACCGGGACAGGGGTTAGGTGAGCAGTTCTTC	CASSQLLPGQGLGEQFF
TRBJ1-4	TRBV3-1/TRBV3-2	-	-	TGTGCCAGCAGCCAGACAACAACTAATGAAAAACTGTTTTTT	CASSQTTTNEKLFF
TRBJ1-1	TRBV7-8	-	-	TGTGCCAGCAGCCGAGAACTATCTGAAGCTTTCTTT	CASSRELSEAFF
TRBJ1-2	TRBV5-5	-	-	TGTGCCAGCAGCTTGGCGGGGGATTATGGCTACACCTTC	CASSLAGDYGYTF
TRBJ1-1	TRBV3-1/TRBV3-2	-	-	TGTGCCAGCAGCCAGATGGGGGGCACTGAAGCTTTCTTT	CASSQMGGTEAFF
TRBJ2-2	TRBV7-2	-	-	TGTGCCAGCAGCTCCCCAGGGGAAACCGGGGAGCTGTTTTTT	CASSSPGETGELFF
TRBJ1-5	TRBV5-4	-	-	TGTGCCAGCAGCTTGGATGCAGGGGGCAATCAGCCCCAGCATTTT	CASSLDAGGNQPQHF
TRBJ1-1	TRBV5-1	-	-	TGCGCCAGCAGCCCATCTGGGGGAGGGTCGTGGACTGAAGCTTTCTTT	CASSPSGGGSWTEAFF
TRBJ1-1	TRBV20-1	-	-	TGCACCACAGGGAAAACTGAAGCTTTCTTT	CTTGKTEAFF
TRBJ1-5	TRBV7-2	-	-	TGTGCCAGCAGCTTAGACCCGGGAGGCAATCAGCCCCAGCATTTT	CASSLDPGGNQPQHF
TRBJ2-5	TRBV7-7	TRBD2	-	TGTGCTAGCAGCTTAACTAGCGGGGGGTACCAAGAGACCCAGTACTTC	CASSLTSGGYQETQYF
TRBJ1-6	TRBV3-1/TRBV3-2	-	-	TGTGCCAGCAGCCAACAGGGGAATAATTCACCCCTCCACTTT	CASSQQGNNSPLHF
TRBJ1-1	TRBV30	TRBD1	-	TGTGCCTGGAGTGCGTTCGGACAGGGGAACACTGAAGCTTTCTTT	CAWSAFGQGNTEAFF
TRBJ1-6	TRBV6-5	-	-	TGTGCCAGCAGTTACTCATGGGGGCCTGGTGTTTCACCCCTCCACTTT	CASSYSWGPGVSPLHF
TRBJ2-7	TRBV4-3	TRBD1	-	TGCGCCAGCAGCCAAGATGGGACAGGGGGGAACGAGCAGTACTTC	CASSQDGTGGNEQYF
TRBJ1-5	TRBV2	TRBD1	-	TGTGCCAGCAGCAGACAGGGCGGAATCGGTCAGCCCCAGCATTTT	CASSRQGGIGQPQHF
TRBJ2-7	TRBV5-1	-	-	TGCGCCAGCAGCTTGGGTACAGGGTGGGACTACGAGCAGTACTTC	CASSLGTGWDYEQYF
TRBJ1-3	TRBV6-2/TRBV6-3	TRBD1	many	TGTGCCAGCAGTCTCCTCGCGACAGGGGCTGGAAACACCATATATTTT	CASSLLATGAGNTIYF
TRBJ1-2	TRBV5-1	-	-	TGCGCCAGCAGACCGGGTGCACTGGCTGACGGCTACACCTTC	CASRPGALADGYTF
TRBJ1-5	TRBV7-8	TRBD1	-	TGTGCCAGCAGCTTAGCCTCGACAGGGTCTTACCAGCCCCAGCATTTT	CASSLASTGSYQPQHF
TRBJ1-1	TRBV29-1	TRBD1	once	TGCAGCGTTCGGACAGGGTCGGGCGTCACTGAAGCTTTCTTT	CSVRTGSGVTEAFF
TRBJ1-5	TRBV2	TRBD1	-	TGTGCCAGCAGACGACAGGGCAGTCAGCCCCAGCATTTT	CASRRQGSQPQHF
TRBJ1-1	TRBV11-2	TRBD1	once	TGTGCCTTAAGTAGGCAGGGGGCGATTGGAAGCACTGAAGCTTTCTTT	CALSRQGAIGSTEAFF
TRBJ1-5	TRBV5-1	TRBD1	-	TGCGCCAGCAGCTTAGGACAGGGAAGGGGTCAGCCCCAGCATTTT	CASSLGQGRGQPQHF
TRBJ2-5	TRBV9	TRBD2	-	TGTGCCAGCAGCGTAGCTCTAGCGGGGGAGCAAGAGACCCAGTACTTC	CASSVALAGEQETQYF
TRBJ2-7	TRBV10-3	TRBD1	-	TGTGCCATCAGTGAGGCCAGGGGGAAATACGAGCAGTACTTC	CAISEARGKYEQYF
TRBJ1-2	TRBV28	TRBD1	-	TGTGCCAGCAGTACCGGGACAGGCTATGGCTACACCTTC	CASSTGTGYGYTF